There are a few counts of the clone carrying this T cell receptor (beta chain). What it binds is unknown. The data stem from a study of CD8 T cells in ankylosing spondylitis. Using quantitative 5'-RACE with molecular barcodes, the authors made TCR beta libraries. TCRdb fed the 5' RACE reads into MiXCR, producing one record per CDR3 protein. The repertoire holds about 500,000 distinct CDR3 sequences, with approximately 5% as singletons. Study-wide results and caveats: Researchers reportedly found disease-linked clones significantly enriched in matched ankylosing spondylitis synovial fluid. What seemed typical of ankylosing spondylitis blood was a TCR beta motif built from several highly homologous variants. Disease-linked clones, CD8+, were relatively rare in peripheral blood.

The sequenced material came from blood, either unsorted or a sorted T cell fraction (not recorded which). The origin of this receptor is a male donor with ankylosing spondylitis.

The CDR3 bases are TGTGCCAGCAGCTCACGGTCGGACTTCAGCTACTACGAGCAGTACTTC. Translating it yields CASSSRSDFSYYEQYF. This sequence joins TRBV7-2 and TRBJ2-7; D possibly corresponds to TRBD2 (5 bases). The CDR3 sequence is 16 residues long. Germline values: CDR1 SGHTA, CDR2 FQGNSA. V dropped 4 bases and J dropped 3 bases, with 19 bases sitting between them.